Reported below is one TCR beta chain. Its antigen is undetermined. CDR1 and CDR2 from the germline V gene are SEHNR and FQNEAQ (reference sequence). The V and J ends lost 0 bases and 7 bases, in that order; junction bases with no gene match: 11. CDR3 length: 16 residues. The data are from a study of cytomegalovirus exposure and HLA in healthy donors. The study's findings and limits: Data from an earlier analysis indicated that most TCR beta V segments were productive either about 87% or about 30% of the time. When analyzed later, a missense DCLRE1C variant was found to be linked to TCR beta V- and J-gene trimming.

Researchers ran the PCR with 60 Vbeta and 13 Jbeta primers. Generated by immunoSEQ multiplex PCR, the TCRdb table keeps only in-frame clones and is missing some. The sample lists more than 140,000 clones, roughly 85% seen once, with about 0.62% in the top ten. The gene calls are TRBV7-9 and TRBJ1-2; 7 nucleotides match TRBD1. The source is a male donor in good health and CMV-seronegative. The sequencing input was PBMCs. CDR3 sequence: CASSLALAGGIGGYTF. CDR3 DNA: TGTGCCAGCAGCTTAGCGCTGGCAGGGGGTATTGGTGGCTACACCTTC.